This passage covers 8 T cell receptor beta chains from one sample sequenced in a study of T cell responses to AZD1222 COVID-19 vaccine (dated by TCRdb to the early 2020s). Interpreted using the paper, the time point label stands for: baseline before first vaccination. The library was made by the immunoSEQ multiplex PCR assay. TCRdb provides this immuneACCESS table in a form limited to in-frame rearrangements. Some clones are lacking; in checked studies, under half of them reflect an unresolved V gene, and why the rest are absent is not known. Counted in this sample were 90,000 to 150,000 clones; 88% of them appeared once. The ten largest clonotypes hold more than 3% of the sample. The source material was peripheral blood, sampled on day 0 of AZD1222 vaccination. The receptor set was obtained from an adult in good health.

The chain is built from TRBV18 and TRBJ2-7; D possibly corresponds to TRBD1 (6 bases). Germline lookup yields CDR1 KGHSH and CDR2 LQKENI. This CDR3 has 14 amino acids. The V gene lost 5 bases and the J gene lost 0 bases, with 11 bases spanning the gap. The CDR3: CASSSTGFSYEQYF. CDR3 in DNA: TGTGCCAGCTCATCAACAGGGTTCTCCTACGAGCAGTACTTC.

V gene TRBV12-3 or TRBV12-4 combines with J gene TRBJ1-2, with D maybe TRBD1 (6 bases). CDR3 length: 13 residues. V lost 4 bases and J lost 4, with 10 bases in between. CDR3 nucleotides: TGTGCCAGCAGTTCCCAGGGGAGCTATGGCTACACCTTC. Amino acids: CASSSQGSYGYTF.

This chain joins TRBV5-1 and TRBJ1-2; the D gene is possibly TRBD1 (5 bases). Germline assignment: CDR1 SGHRS and CDR2 YFSETQ. V shed 4 bases and J shed 0 bases, with 13 bases lying between them. There are 15 residues in the CDR3. The CDR3 loop reads CASSPGTDTNYGYTF. The CDR3, as DNA: TGCGCCAGCAGCCCGGGGACGGATACTAACTATGGCTACACCTTC.

This chain connects TRBV9 to TRBJ1-1; D is possibly TRBD1 (6 bases). Germline values: CDR1 SGDLS, CDR2 YYNGEE. V lost 3 bases and J lost 3, with 9 bases in between. The CDR3 contains 13 residues. This chain's CDR3 is CASSARTDTEAFF. CDR3 DNA: TGTGCCAGCAGCGCCCGGACAGACACTGAAGCTTTCTTT.

This chain uses TRBV5-1 with TRBJ1-2; 12 bases agree with TRBD1. The V segment lost 0 bases and the J segment 8 bases; nucleotides outside the gene matches: 8. There are 16 residues in the CDR3. Germline loops: CDR1 SGHRS, CDR2 YFSETQ. This chain's CDR3 is CASSLAGTGGERGYTF. The CDR3 nucleotides are TGCGCCAGCAGCTTGGCCGGGACAGGGGGCGAAAGGGGCTACACCTTC.

Remarks on this clone: Relative to the germline gene, one junction end is altered; a read error may explain this. The V and J genes are TRBV5-4 and TRBJ1-1; tentative D call: TRBD1 (6 bases). CDR1 SGHNT and CDR2 YYREEE come from the germline V gene (reference sequence). This CDR3 is built from 17 residues. CDR3 protein: CASRLEIQGTGNTEAFF. The CDR3 nucleotides are TGTGCCAGCAGGTTGGAGATACAGGGTACAGGGAACACTGAAGCTTTCTTT.

J is TRBJ2-3 and V is TRBV6-5, with 7 bases identical to TRBD1. CDR1 is MNHEY, CDR2 SVGAGI, per germline. With V trimmed by 2 bases and J by 6 bases, 8 bases remained unmatched. The CDR3 covers 15 residues. DNA of the CDR3: TGTGCCAGCAGTTACCGCGACAGGGCTGGCGATACGCAGTATTTT. The encoded protein is CASSYRDRAGDTQYF.

The chain links TRBV2 to TRBJ1-5; tentative D call: TRBD1 (5 bases). This CDR3 comprises 13 residues. CDR1 and CDR2 from the germline V gene are SNHLY and FYNNEI. V was clipped by 11 bases and J by 0 bases, with 11 bases between them. Here the CDR3 reads CAGGGYSNQPQHF. The CDR3 DNA sequence: TGTGCCGGGGGGGGTTATAGCAATCAGCCCCAGCATTTT.